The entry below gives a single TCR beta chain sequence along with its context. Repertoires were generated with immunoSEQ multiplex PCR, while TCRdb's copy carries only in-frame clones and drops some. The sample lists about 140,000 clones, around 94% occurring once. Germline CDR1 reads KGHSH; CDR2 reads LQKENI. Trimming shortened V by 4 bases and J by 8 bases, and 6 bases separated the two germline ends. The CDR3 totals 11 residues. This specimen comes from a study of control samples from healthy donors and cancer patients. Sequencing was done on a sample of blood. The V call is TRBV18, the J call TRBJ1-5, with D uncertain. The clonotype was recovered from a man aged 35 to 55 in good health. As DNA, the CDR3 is TGTGCCAGCTCACAAGGAGAGCCCCAGCATTTT. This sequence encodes CASSQGEPQHF.